Below, 30 T cell receptor beta chains from the same sample are listed, as sequenced in a study of cytomegalovirus exposure and HLA in healthy donors. A multiplex PCR was run with 60 Vbeta primers and 13 Jbeta primers. TCRdb keeps only in-frame clones here, not all; method: immunoSEQ multiplex PCR. The data contain under 65,000 clones, roughly 79% of them singletons. The sequenced sample consisted of PBMCs. Receptors originate from a man between 45 and 60 years old in good health and CMV-seronegative.

This clone was detected a few times. The chain has TRBV7-8 and TRBJ1-1; 10 bases align to TRBD1. V was pared by 3 bases and J by 5 bases, with 6 bases of the junction left unmatched. This CDR3 comprises 15 residues. In germline, CDR1 is SGHVS, CDR2 FQNEAQ. The CDR3 DNA follows: TGTGCCAGCAGCTTGTATGGGACAGGGGTTACTGAAGCTTTCTTT. It yields the protein CASSLYGTGVTEAFF.

V usage is TRBV6-5 and J usage is TRBJ2-1, with TRBD2 matching over 7 bases. The V gene end was trimmed by 2 bases and the J gene end by 0 bases; junction bases not matched to a gene: 4. CDR3 length: 16 amino acids. Germline values: CDR1 MNHEY, CDR2 SVGAGI. The CDR3 sequence: CASSYTSGGSYNEQFF. CDR3 in DNA: TGTGCCAGCAGTTACACCTCGGGGGGCTCCTACAATGAGCAGTTCTTC.

This clone came up once. V and J are TRBV29-1 and TRBJ2-7; 7 positions agree with TRBD1. With V trimmed by 5 bases and J by 7 bases, 8 bases remained unmatched. The CDR3 is 12 residues long. CDR1 is SQVTM and CDR2 is ANQGSEA in the germline V gene. CDR3 DNA: TGCAGCGTTTCGACAGGGTCTCGAGAGCAGTACTTC. As protein: CSVSTGSREQYF.

This clone was observed a single time. CDR3 sequence (DNA): TGTGCCAGCAGTCGCGACAGTCAAATCGGTCGGCCCCAGCATTTT. It is translated as CASSRDSQIGRPQHF. The rearrangement links TRBV6-5 to TRBJ1-5; possible D gene TRBD1, 5 bases. V lost 5 bases and J 9 bases, leaving 20 bases between the germline ends. CDR1 MNHEY and CDR2 SVGAGI come from the germline V gene. The CDR3 covers 15 residues.

This chain joins TRBV15 and TRBJ1-1; tentative D call: TRBD1 (5 bases). This CDR3 region has 14 residues. Trimming took off 8 bases at V and 3 bases at J, with 16 bases between the two ends. Looked up from germline, CDR1 is LNHNV and CDR2 is YYDKDF (reference sequence). CDR3 residues: CATELSGLHTEAFF. The CDR3 nucleotides read TGTGCCACCGAATTATCAGGGTTACACACTGAAGCTTTCTTT.

Only a few counts were recorded for this clone. CDR3 sequence reads: CASSLSLRDNSYEQYF. As DNA, the CDR3 is TGTGCCAGCAGTTTATCCCTCCGTGACAACTCCTACGAGCAGTACTTC. This chain joins TRBV28 and TRBJ2-7; D unresolved. Germline CDR1 is MDHEN and CDR2 is SYDVKM. The CDR3 contains 16 residues. V lost 1 base to trimming and J lost 0 bases, with 13 bases between them.

This clone came up a few times. This chain joins TRBV6-1 and TRBJ1-2; TRBD1 matches at 7 bases. Germline V gene sequence: CDR1 MNHNS, CDR2 SASEGT. This CDR3 has 15 amino acids. V shed 2 bases, J shed 2 bases, and the junction held 5 bases outside the gene matches. The CDR3 reads CASSELGQANYGYTF. CDR3 coding DNA: TGTGCCAGCAGTGAATTAGGACAGGCAAACTATGGCTACACCTTC.

The rearrangement links TRBV5-1 to TRBJ2-2; 10 bases fit TRBD1. Trimming at V came to 4 bases and at J to 7 bases, leaving 10 bases not matched to a gene. Per the germline V gene, CDR1 is SGHRS and CDR2 is YFSETQ. The CDR3 loop spans 16 amino acids. CDR3 nucleotides: TGCGCCAGCAGCCCGACAGGGGGCGGTTTTAGCGGGGAGCTGTTTTTT. Translating gives CASSPTGGGFSGELFF.

In its sample, this clone was seen a few times. The CDR3 spells CASSETGLYSPLHF. DNA for the CDR3: TGTGCCAGCAGTGAGACAGGGCTATATTCACCCCTCCACTTT. V gene TRBV25-1 combines with J gene TRBJ1-6, with 7 bases aligning to TRBD1. CDR3 length: 14 residues. V trimming: 3 bases; J trimming: 8 bases; junction bases outside the gene matches: 4. CDR1 MGHDK and CDR2 SYGVNS come from the germline V gene.

The chain couples TRBV9 to TRBJ2-2, with D tentatively TRBD2 (6 bases). V lost 3 bases, J lost 3 bases, and 21 bases lay in between. The CDR3 extends over 18 amino acids. Germline values: CDR1 SGDLS, CDR2 YYNGEE. CDR3 bases: TGTGCCAGCAGCGATCCAGGTTCGAGCGGGCGCTACACCGGGGAGCTGTTTTTT. Translating it yields CASSDPGSSGRYTGELFF.

The chain carries TRBV19 and TRBJ2-5; the match to TRBD2 covers 8 bases. Germline lookup yields CDR1 LNHDA and CDR2 SQIVND (reference sequence). The V segment lost 6 bases and the J segment 5 bases; nucleotides outside the gene matches: 5. The CDR3 loop spans 13 amino acids. CDR3 DNA: TGTGCCAGTAGCCAGCGGGGGTCGGAGACCCAGTACTTC. The encoded protein is CASSQRGSETQYF.

A single count supports this clone. The rearrangement uses TRBV5-1 and TRBJ2-1; TRBD2 matches 9 bases. V shed 4 bases and J 9 bases; nucleotides not matched to a gene: 8. This CDR3 spans 14 amino acids. CDR1 is SGHRS, CDR2 YFSETQ, per germline. In DNA form, the CDR3 reads TGCGCCAGCAGCGTGGGACTAGCCGGGGTTGAGCAGTTCTTC. Protein sequence: CASSVGLAGVEQFF.

The chain joins TRBV7-9 to TRBJ1-6; unclear D gene. This CDR3 has 14 amino acids. Trimming removed 5 bases at V and 7 bases at J, with 12 bases between. Per the germline V gene, CDR1 is SEHNR and CDR2 is FQNEAQ (reference sequence). The CDR3 sequence is CASSVERSNSPLHF. The CDR3, as DNA: TGTGCCAGCAGCGTCGAACGGTCGAATTCACCCCTCCACTTT.

In its sample, this clone was seen a few times. The genes are TRBV6-4 and TRBJ1-1, with TRBD1 as a possible D gene (6 bases). Trimming pared 4 bases from V and 1 base from J, leaving 7 bases between. The germline V gene has CDR1 MRHNA and CDR2 SNTAGT. This CDR3 region has 13 residues. CDR3 DNA sequence: TGTGCCAGCAGTGCGGGACAGAACACTGAAGCTTTCTTT. This encodes CASSAGQNTEAFF.

The rearrangement links TRBV6-5 to TRBJ2-3; 8 bases fit TRBD2. V shed 4 bases and J 0 bases; nucleotides not matched to a gene: 3. This CDR3 comprises 15 residues. Germline lookup yields CDR1 MNHEY and CDR2 SVGAGI. The CDR3 here is CASSLSGGSTDTQYF. CDR3 nucleotides: TGTGCCAGCAGTTTAAGCGGGGGCAGCACAGATACGCAGTATTTT.

The gene calls are TRBV13 and TRBJ1-3; no clear D. V lost 3 bases and J 0 bases, leaving 15 bases between the germline ends. Germline V lookup: CDR1 PRHDT, CDR2 FYEKMQ (reference sequence). The CDR3 is made up of 17 amino acids. Here the CDR3 DNA reads TGTGCCAGCAGCTTCGCACCAACCGTGGCCTCTGGAAACACCATATATTTT. It yields the protein CASSFAPTVASGNTIYF.

The chain has TRBV11-3 and TRBJ1-2; 8 nucleotides match TRBD1. CDR1 and CDR2 from the germline V gene are SGHNT and YENEEA. The CDR3 consists of 17 residues. J was trimmed by 6 bases and V by 5 bases; bases with no gene match: 17. In DNA form, the CDR3 reads TGTGCCAGCAGCACGAAAAGTGGCAGGGGGCGAGGTAATGGCTACACCTTC. Translated, it gives CASSTKSGRGRGNGYTF.

V usage is TRBV6-4 and J usage is TRBJ2-3, with 7 bases lining up with TRBD2. Germline CDR1 MRHNA, CDR2 SNTAGT. The CDR3 covers 16 residues. Trimming took 0 bases from V and 0 from J; bases not matched to a gene: 3. The CDR3 sequence is CASSDSTSDSTDTQYF. As DNA, the CDR3 is TGTGCCAGCAGTGACTCAACTAGCGATAGCACAGATACGCAGTATTTT.

The chain carries TRBV4-1 and TRBJ1-2; 8 bases line up with TRBD1. The CDR3 extends over 17 amino acids. Per the germline V gene, CDR1 is MGHRA and CDR2 is YSYEKL. After removal of 0 bases from V and 1 base from J, the junction contained 7 bases not matched to a gene. Here the CDR3 DNA reads TGCGCCAGCAGCCAAGATTGGCCAGGGGGCCTTAACTATGGCTACACCTTC. Translated: CASSQDWPGGLNYGYTF.

J is TRBJ1-3 and V is TRBV14, with D unresolved. CDR1 SGHDN and CDR2 FVKESK come from the germline V gene. Trimming removed 0 bases from V and 0 bases from J, with 6 bases in between. The CDR3 is 15 amino acids. CDR3: CASSQEANSGNTIYF. As DNA, the CDR3 is TGTGCCAGCAGCCAAGAAGCCAACTCTGGAAACACCATATATTTT.

The CDR3 DNA sequence: TGTGCCAGCAGCTCCCCAGGGGAGGAGCAGTACTTC. It codes for CASSSPGEEQYF. The chain uses TRBV11-2 and TRBJ2-7, with D possibly matching TRBD1 (6 bases). The V gene's germline CDR1 is SGHAT and CDR2 FQNNGV. Trimming removed 4 bases at V and 7 bases at J, with 11 bases between. The CDR3 has 12 amino acids.

The chain employs TRBV7-6 and TRBJ1-1; maybe TRBD1 (6 bases). Trimming pared 3 bases from V and 4 bases from J, leaving 15 bases between. The CDR3 length is 15 residues. The V gene's germline CDR1 is SGHVS and CDR2 FNYEAQ. The DNA for the CDR3 is TGTGCCAGCAGCTTCGGCATTAGGGGGTCCACTGAAGCTTTCTTT. Its translation: CASSFGIRGSTEAFF.

This clone was seen only once. This chain links TRBV15 with TRBJ1-4, with 10 bases lining up with TRBD1. J was trimmed by 7 bases and V by 3 bases; bases with no gene match: 17. This CDR3 spans 19 amino acids. Germline assignment: CDR1 LNHNV and CDR2 YYDKDF (reference sequence). The CDR3 is CATSSRRQGAVGDGEKLFF. In DNA form, the CDR3 reads TGTGCCACCAGCAGCCGGAGACAGGGGGCGGTTGGTGATGGTGAAAAACTGTTTTTT. The variable domain in full, with the rest retrieved from reference TRBV15 and TRBJ1-4, is DAMVIQNPRYQVTQFGKPVTLSCSQTLNHNVMYWYQQKSSQAPKLLFHYYDKDFNNEADTPDNFQSRRPNTSFCFLDIRSPGLGDTAMYLCATSSRRQGAVGDGEKLFFGSGTQLSVL.

The V gene is TRBV7-9, the J gene TRBJ1-1, with D uncertain. The CDR3 sequence is 14 residues long. V was pared by 6 bases and J by 1 base, with 12 bases between. CDR1 SEHNR and CDR2 FQNEAQ come from the germline V gene (reference sequence). CDR3 sequence (DNA): TGTGCCAGCAGACTTCTTAGCCAGAACACTGAAGCTTTCTTT. Encoded protein: CASRLLSQNTEAFF. Full variable domain (outside the CDR3, taken from reference TRBV7-9 and TRBJ1-1): DTGVSQNPRHKITKRGQNVTFRCDPISEHNRLYWYRQTLGQGPEFLTYFQNEAQLEKSRLLSDRFSAERPKGSFSTLEIQRTEQGDSAMYLCASRLLSQNTEAFFGQGTRLTVV.

The chain carries TRBV29-1 and TRBJ2-7; D remains unclear. CDR1 is SQVTM and CDR2 is ANQGSEA in the germline V gene. V shed 3 bases and J shed 1 base, with 13 bases lying between them. This CDR3 has 14 residues. CDR3 amino acids: CSVEVAPSSYEQYF. The CDR3 region has the DNA TGCAGCGTTGAGGTGGCCCCGTCATCCTACGAGCAGTACTTC.

The rearrangement links TRBV11-2 to TRBJ1-1; D is ambiguous. The V end was cut by 0 bases, the J end by 11 bases, with 7 bases between. Germline CDR1 is SGHAT and CDR2 is FQNNGV. The CDR3 totals 11 residues. CDR3 sequence reads: CASSLETVAFF. For the CDR3, the DNA is TGTGCCAGCAGCTTAGAAACAGTGGCTTTCTTT. The variable domain in full, completed from reference TRBV11-2 and TRBJ1-1, reads EAGVAQSPRYKIIEKRQSVAFWCNPISGHATLYWYQQILGQGPKLLIQFQNNGVVDDSQLPKDRFSAERLKGVDSTLKIQPAKLEDSAVYLCASSLETVAFFGQGTRLTVV.

This chain uses TRBV6-5 with TRBJ1-6, with TRBD1 matching 7 bases. The CDR3 consists of 15 residues. Germline lookup yields CDR1 MNHEY and CDR2 SVGAGI. Unmatched junction bases numbered 11, after V lost 6 bases and J lost 9 bases. CDR3 loop: CASRTDRALISPLHF. For the CDR3, the DNA is TGTGCCAGCAGAACCGACAGGGCTTTAATTTCACCCCTCCACTTT.

This chain joins TRBV4-1 and TRBJ2-5; 8 bases map to TRBD1. The trim removed 4 bases at V and 5 bases at J, leaving 6 bases unmatched. CDR3 length: 14 amino acids. Germline assignment: CDR1 MGHRA and CDR2 YSYEKL. The CDR3: CASSLGQGGETQYF. The CDR3 region has the DNA TGCGCCAGCAGCCTTGGACAGGGCGGTGAGACCCAGTACTTC.

The chain employs TRBV4-1 and TRBJ1-5; D perhaps matches TRBD1 (6 bases). Germline values: CDR1 MGHRA, CDR2 YSYEKL. Trimming stripped 2 bases from V and 7 bases from J, with 18 bases between. The CDR3 has 16 residues. The CDR3 sequence is CASSQSGAGVNQPQHF. In DNA form, the CDR3 reads TGCGCCAGCAGCCAAAGTGGAGCAGGGGTTAACCAGCCCCAGCATTTT.

J is TRBJ1-6 and V is TRBV6-6, with D possibly matching TRBD1 (5 bases). V was pared by 6 bases and J by 3 bases, with 15 bases between. This CDR3 comprises 16 residues. Per germline, CDR1 MNHNY and CDR2 SVGAGI (reference sequence). The CDR3 is CASSPLGGGYNSPLHF. The DNA for the CDR3 is TGTGCCAGCAGCCCCCTGGGGGGGGGCTATAATTCACCCCTCCACTTT.